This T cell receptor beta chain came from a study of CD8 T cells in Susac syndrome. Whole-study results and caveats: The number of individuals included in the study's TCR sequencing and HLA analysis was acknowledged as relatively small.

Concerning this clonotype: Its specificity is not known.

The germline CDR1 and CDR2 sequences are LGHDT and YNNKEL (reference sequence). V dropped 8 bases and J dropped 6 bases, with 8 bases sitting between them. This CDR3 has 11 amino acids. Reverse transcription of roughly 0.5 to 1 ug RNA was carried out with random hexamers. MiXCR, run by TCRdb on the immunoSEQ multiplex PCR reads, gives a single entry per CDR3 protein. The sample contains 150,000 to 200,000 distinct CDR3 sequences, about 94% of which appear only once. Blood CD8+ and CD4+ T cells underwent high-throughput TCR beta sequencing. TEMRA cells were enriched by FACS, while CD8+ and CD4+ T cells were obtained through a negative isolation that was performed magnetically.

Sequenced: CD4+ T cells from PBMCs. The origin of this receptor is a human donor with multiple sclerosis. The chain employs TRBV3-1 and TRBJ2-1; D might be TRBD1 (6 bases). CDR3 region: CASGQTNEQFF. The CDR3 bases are TGTGCCAGCGGACAGACCAATGAGCAGTTCTTC.